The T cell receptor (beta chain) described here comes from a study of T cell responses to AZD1222 COVID-19 vaccine. Turning to this clone: The antigen is not known.

Whole-study findings and limits: Donors were mostly white British, more females; clonal diversity possibly underestimated. Spike-specific TCR breadth and depth rose after two AZD1222 doses. Spike-wide coverage was observed for vaccine-associated CD4 TCRs, with dominant responses at 160-218 and 743-854.

Assay: immunoSEQ multiplex PCR; the TCRdb copy retains only in-frame clones and omits some. The profile shows about 110,000 clones, 85% to 95% of them singletons. Source: peripheral blood, taken on day 0 of AZD1222 vaccination. The receptor comes from an adult in good health.

This CDR3 reads CATSRDKRTAANYGYTF. CDR3 DNA sequence: TGTGCCACCAGCAGAGACAAAAGGACGGCCGCAAACTATGGCTACACCTTC. The chain joins TRBV15 to TRBJ1-2; unclear D gene. The CDR3 length is 17 residues. V lost 0 bases, J lost 2 bases, and 16 bases lay in between. CDR1 and CDR2 (germline): LNHNV, YYDKDF (reference sequence).